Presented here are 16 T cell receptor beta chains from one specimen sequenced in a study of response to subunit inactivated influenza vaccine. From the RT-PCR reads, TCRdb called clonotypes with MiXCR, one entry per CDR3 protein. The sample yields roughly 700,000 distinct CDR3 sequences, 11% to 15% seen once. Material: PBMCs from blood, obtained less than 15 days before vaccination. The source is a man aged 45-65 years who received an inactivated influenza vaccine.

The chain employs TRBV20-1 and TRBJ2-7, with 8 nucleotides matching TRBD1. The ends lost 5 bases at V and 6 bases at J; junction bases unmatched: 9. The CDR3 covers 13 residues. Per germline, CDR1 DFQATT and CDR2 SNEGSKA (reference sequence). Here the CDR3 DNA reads TGCAGTGCTCTTACGACAGGGGTTGGCGAGCAGTACTTC. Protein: CSALTTGVGEQYF.

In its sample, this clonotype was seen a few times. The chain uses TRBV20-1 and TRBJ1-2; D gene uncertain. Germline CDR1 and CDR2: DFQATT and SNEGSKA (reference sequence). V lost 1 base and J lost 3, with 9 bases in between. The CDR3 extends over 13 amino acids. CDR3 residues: CSARGSADYGYTF. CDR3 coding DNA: TGCAGTGCTAGAGGATCAGCGGACTATGGCTACACCTTC.

CDR3 in amino acids: CASTIAGTYNEQFF. The DNA for the CDR3 is TGTGCCAGCACTATAGCGGGAACCTACAATGAGCAGTTCTTC. The chain has TRBV27 and TRBJ2-1; TRBD2 matches 8 bases. V dropped 7 bases and J dropped 2; count of bases not matched to a gene: 4. This CDR3 has 14 amino acids. Germline CDR1 MNHEY, CDR2 SMNVEV (reference sequence).

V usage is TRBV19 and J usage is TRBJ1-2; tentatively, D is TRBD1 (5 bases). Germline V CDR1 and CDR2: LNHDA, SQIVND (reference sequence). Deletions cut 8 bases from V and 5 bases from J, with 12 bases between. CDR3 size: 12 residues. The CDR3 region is CASGTGEYGYTF. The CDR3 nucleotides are TGTGCCAGTGGAACAGGAGAATATGGCTACACCTTC.

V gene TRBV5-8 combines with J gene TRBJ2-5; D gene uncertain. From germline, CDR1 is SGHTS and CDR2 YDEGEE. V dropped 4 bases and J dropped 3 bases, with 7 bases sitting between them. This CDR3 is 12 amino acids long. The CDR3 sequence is CASSRYEETQYF. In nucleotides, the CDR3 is TGTGCCAGCAGCCGCTACGAAGAGACCCAGTACTTC. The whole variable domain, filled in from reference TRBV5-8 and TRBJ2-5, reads EAGVTQSPTHLIKTRGQQATLRCSPISGHTSVYWYQQALGLGLQFLLWYDEGEERNRGNFPPRFSGRQFPNYSSELNVNALELEDSALYLCASSRYEETQYFGPGTRLLVL.

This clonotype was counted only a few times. CDR3 amino acids: CASSRDPGYEQYF. The CDR3 DNA follows: TGTGCCAGCAGCCGCGACCCTGGCTACGAGCAGTACTTC. The chain is built from TRBV7-2 and TRBJ2-7; D is undetermined. This CDR3 spans 13 amino acids. Trimming removed 5 bases from V and 3 bases from J, with 11 bases in between. CDR1 SGHTA and CDR2 FQGNSA come from the germline V gene.

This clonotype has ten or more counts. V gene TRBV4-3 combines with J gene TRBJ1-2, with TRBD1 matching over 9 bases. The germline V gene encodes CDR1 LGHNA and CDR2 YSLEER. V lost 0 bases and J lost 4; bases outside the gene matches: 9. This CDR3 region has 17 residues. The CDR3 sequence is CASSQDTPGQGTYGYTF. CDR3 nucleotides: TGCGCCAGCAGCCAAGATACGCCCGGACAGGGGACCTATGGCTACACCTTC.

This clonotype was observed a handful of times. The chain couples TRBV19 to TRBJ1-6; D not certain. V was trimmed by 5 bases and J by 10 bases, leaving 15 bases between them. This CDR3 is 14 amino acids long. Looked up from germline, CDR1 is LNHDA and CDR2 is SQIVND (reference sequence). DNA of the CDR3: TGTGCCAGTAGTCCCGACGGGCTCGGGTCACCCCTCCACTTT. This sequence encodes CASSPDGLGSPLHF. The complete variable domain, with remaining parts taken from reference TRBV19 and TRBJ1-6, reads DGGITQSPKYLFRKEGQNVTLSCEQNLNHDAMYWYRQDPGQGLRLIYYSQIVNDFQKGDIAEGYSVSREKKESFPLTVTSAQKNPTAFYLCASSPDGLGSPLHFGNGTRLTVT.

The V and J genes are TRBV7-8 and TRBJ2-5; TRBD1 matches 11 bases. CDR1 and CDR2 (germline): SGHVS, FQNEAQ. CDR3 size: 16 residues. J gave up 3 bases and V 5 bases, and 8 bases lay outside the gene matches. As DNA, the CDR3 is TGTGCCAGCAGCCAGGCCCGGACAGGGGGCGAAGAGACCCAGTACTTC. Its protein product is CASSQARTGGEETQYF.

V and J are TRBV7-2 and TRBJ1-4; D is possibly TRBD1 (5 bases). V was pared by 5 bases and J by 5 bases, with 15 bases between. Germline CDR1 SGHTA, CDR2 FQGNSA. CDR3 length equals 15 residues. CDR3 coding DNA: TGTGCCAGCAGCCGCCGCGGGGCGGGGAATGAAAAACTGTTTTTT. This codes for CASSRRGAGNEKLFF. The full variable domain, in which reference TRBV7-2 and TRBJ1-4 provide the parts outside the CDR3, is GAGVSQSPSNKVTEKGKDVELRCDPISGHTALYWYRQSLGQGLEFLIYFQGNSAPDKSGLPSDRFSAERTGGSVSTLTIQRTQQEDSAVYLCASSRRGAGNEKLFFGSGTQLSVL.

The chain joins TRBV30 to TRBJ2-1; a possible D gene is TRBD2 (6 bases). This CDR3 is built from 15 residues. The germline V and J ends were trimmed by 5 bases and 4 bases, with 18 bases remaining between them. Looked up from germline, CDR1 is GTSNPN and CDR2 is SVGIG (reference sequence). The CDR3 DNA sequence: TGTGCCTGGGAGCTCCGGGACTCAACTTACAATGAGCAGTTCTTC. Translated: CAWELRDSTYNEQFF.

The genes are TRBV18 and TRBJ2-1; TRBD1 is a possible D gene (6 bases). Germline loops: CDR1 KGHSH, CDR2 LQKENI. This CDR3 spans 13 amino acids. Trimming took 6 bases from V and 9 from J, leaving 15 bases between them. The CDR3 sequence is CASSTSFRGEQFF. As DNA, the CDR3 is TGTGCCAGCTCGACCTCCTTCAGGGGTGAGCAGTTCTTC.

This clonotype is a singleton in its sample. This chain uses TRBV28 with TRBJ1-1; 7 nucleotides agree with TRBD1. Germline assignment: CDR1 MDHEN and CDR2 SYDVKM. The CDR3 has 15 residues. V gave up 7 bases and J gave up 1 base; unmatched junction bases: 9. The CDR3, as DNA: TGTGCCAGCAATTACATGGACAGGCGGAACACTGAAGCTTTCTTT. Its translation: CASNYMDRRNTEAFF.

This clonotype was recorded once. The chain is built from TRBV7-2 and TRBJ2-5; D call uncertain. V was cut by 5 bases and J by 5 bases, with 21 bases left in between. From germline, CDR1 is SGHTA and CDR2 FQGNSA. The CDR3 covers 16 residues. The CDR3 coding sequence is TGTGCCAGCAGCCAAATCGTGACTTTTGGTGGGGAGACCCAGTACTTC. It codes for CASSQIVTFGGETQYF.

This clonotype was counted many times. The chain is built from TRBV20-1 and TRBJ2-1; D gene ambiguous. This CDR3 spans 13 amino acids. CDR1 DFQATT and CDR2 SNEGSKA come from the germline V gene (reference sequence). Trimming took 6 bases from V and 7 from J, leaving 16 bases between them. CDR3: CSARIEPANEQFF. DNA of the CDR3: TGCAGTGCCCGTATAGAACCGGCGAATGAGCAGTTCTTC.

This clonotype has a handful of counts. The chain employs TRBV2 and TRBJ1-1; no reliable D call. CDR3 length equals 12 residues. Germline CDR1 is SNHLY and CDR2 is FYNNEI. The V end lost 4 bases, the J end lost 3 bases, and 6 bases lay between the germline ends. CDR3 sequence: CASSGAHTEAFF. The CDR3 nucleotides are TGTGCCAGCAGTGGGGCACACACTGAAGCTTTCTTT.